What follows are 15 T cell receptor beta chains derived from one specimen sequenced in a study of T cell changes during pregnancy in multiple sclerosis. Sequencing was performed with immunoSEQ multiplex PCR; in TCRdb, only in-frame clones are kept and a portion is missing. The data show about 60,000 clones, about 92% seen once. The input for sequencing was peripheral blood, taken in the second trimester of pregnancy. The receptor set was obtained from a female donor in good health, enrolled as a control in a pregnancy study.

V usage is TRBV28 and J usage is TRBJ1-5; D is unclear. Germline-derived CDR1 and CDR2 are MDHEN and SYDVKM. This CDR3 region has 18 residues. V lost 3 bases and J lost 0, with 18 bases in between. The CDR3 DNA is TGTGCCAGCAGTTTTGGGTTACAGACCGTACCTAGCAATCAGCCCCAGCATTTT. This gives the protein CASSFGLQTVPSNQPQHF.

Only one count was recorded for this clone. J is TRBJ2-7 and V is TRBV2; 7 bases map to TRBD1. The V gene's germline CDR1 is SNHLY and CDR2 FYNNEI. The CDR3 length is 14 residues. V gave up 8 bases and J gave up 6 bases; unmatched junction bases: 13. The CDR3 reads CASGGRDSFLEQYF. The CDR3 DNA reads as TGTGCCAGCGGGGGTAGGGACAGCTTCCTCGAGCAGTACTTC. The full variable domain, with the rest looked up from reference TRBV2 and TRBJ2-7, is EPEVTQTPSHQVTQMGQEVILRCVPISNHLYFYWYRQILGQKVEFLVSFYNNEISEKSEIFDDQFSVERPDGSNFTLKIRSTKLEDSAMYFCASGGRDSFLEQYFGPGTRLTVT.

The CDR3 DNA is TGTGCCAGCAGAAACGGGAGAGTTGACTACAATGAGCAGTTCTTC. Its translation: CASRNGRVDYNEQFF. The chain uses TRBV27 and TRBJ2-1; TRBD2 is a possible D gene (6 bases). This CDR3 has 15 residues. Per the germline V gene, CDR1 is MNHEY and CDR2 is SMNVEV (reference sequence). Trimming took 6 bases from V and 3 from J, leaving 15 bases between them.

The V call is TRBV5-6, the J call TRBJ2-3, with 8 bases aligning to TRBD2. The CDR3 consists of 16 residues. The germline V gene has CDR1 SGHDT and CDR2 YYEEEE. J was trimmed by 7 bases and V by 7 bases; bases with no gene match: 17. CDR3 bases: TGTGCCAGCCGCAATACGGGAGGGGATGGCCGTTATACGCAGTATTTT. As protein: CASRNTGGDGRYTQYF.

This clone has just one count. V is TRBV27 and J is TRBJ2-5, with TRBD2 matching 10 bases. The CDR3 loop spans 15 amino acids. J gave up 5 bases and V 2 bases, and 5 bases lay outside the gene matches. Per the germline V gene, CDR1 is MNHEY and CDR2 is SMNVEV (reference sequence). The CDR3 nucleotides read TGTGCCAGCAGTTTAGGGCTAGCGGGAGTGGAGACCCAGTACTTC. Translation: CASSLGLAGVETQYF.

This sequence joins TRBV27 and TRBJ2-7, with 9 bases aligning to TRBD1. The V segment lost 2 bases and the J segment 4 bases; nucleotides outside the gene matches: 3. Germline loops: CDR1 MNHEY, CDR2 SMNVEV (reference sequence). This CDR3 is built from 14 residues. CDR3 region: CASSLTGQGYEQYF. CDR3 nucleotide sequence: TGTGCCAGCAGTTTAACGGGACAGGGTTACGAGCAGTACTTC.

In its sample, this clone was seen once. The chain has TRBV6-5 and TRBJ2-7; the D is unclear. Germline CDR1 and CDR2: MNHEY and SVGAGI. The length of the CDR3 is 14 residues. The V end lost 4 bases, the J end lost 2 bases, and 12 bases lay between the germline ends. For the CDR3, the DNA is TGTGCCAGCAGTTTCCTCTCTGGGCCCTACGAGCAGTACTTC. It is translated as CASSFLSGPYEQYF.

CDR3 in DNA: TGTGCCAGCAGTTTGGCGGGAGGCCTCTACGAGCAGTACTTC. Its protein is CASSLAGGLYEQYF. The V and J genes are TRBV28 and TRBJ2-7; 8 nucleotides agree with TRBD2. The CDR3 spans 14 residues. CDR1 is MDHEN, CDR2 SYDVKM, per germline. V was clipped by 3 bases and J by 3 bases; unmatched bases: 4.

This chain uses TRBV6-5 with TRBJ2-7; 9 bases line up with TRBD1. V lost 8 bases to trimming and J lost 5 bases; unmatched junction nucleotides: 7. The CDR3 spans 13 residues. The V gene's germline CDR1 is MNHEY and CDR2 SVGAGI. CDR3 residues: CASGGQGFNEQYF. CDR3 DNA: TGTGCCAGCGGAGGACAGGGGTTCAACGAGCAGTACTTC.

The V and J genes are TRBV27 and TRBJ2-1, with D possibly matching TRBD1 (8 bases). The CDR3 loop spans 15 amino acids. V dropped 6 bases and J dropped 5 bases, with 17 bases sitting between them. CDR1 and CDR2 (germline): MNHEY, SMNVEV (reference sequence). CDR3 bases: TGTGCCAGCAGGCCCGGGGGGACAGGCGACAATGAGCAGTTCTTC. As protein: CASRPGGTGDNEQFF.

V is TRBV6-6 and J is TRBJ2-5, with 7 bases identical to TRBD2. Germline values: CDR1 MNHNY, CDR2 SVGAGI (reference sequence). J gave up 5 bases and V 6 bases, and 6 bases lay outside the gene matches. The CDR3 totals 13 residues. CDR3 loop: CASRGHSGETQYF. The CDR3 nucleotides are TGTGCCAGCAGGGGCCATAGCGGGGAGACCCAGTACTTC.

The chain links TRBV6-5 to TRBJ2-2, with D perhaps matching TRBD1 (5 bases). Trimming cost V 5 bases and J 1 base, with 11 bases left between them. Looked up from germline, CDR1 is MNHEY and CDR2 is SVGAGI. The CDR3 has 15 residues. The CDR3 DNA is TGTGCCAGCAGTGTCAGGGTATGGAACACCGGGGAGCTGTTTTTT. It specifies CASSVRVWNTGELFF.

The chain uses TRBV5-4 and TRBJ1-2; 8 bases are a match to TRBD1. The V gene end was trimmed by 1 base and the J gene end by 7 bases; junction bases not matched to a gene: 3. The CDR3 consists of 13 residues. CDR1 is SGHNT and CDR2 is YYREEE in the germline V gene (reference sequence). CDR3 bases: TGTGCCAGCAGCTTGTCGCAGGGGGCTGGCTACACCTTC. As protein: CASSLSQGAGYTF.

This clone was seen once. The rearrangement uses TRBV13 and TRBJ1-3; D gene unclear. The germline V and J ends were trimmed by 5 bases and 0 bases, with 14 bases remaining between them. The CDR3 spans 16 residues. Germline V gene data show CDR1 as PRHDT and CDR2 as FYEKMQ (reference sequence). The CDR3 DNA reads as TGTGCCAGCAGCGGAGGCCAGACCACCTCTGGAAACACCATATATTTT. This sequence encodes CASSGGQTTSGNTIYF.

The chain combines TRBV11-1 with TRBJ1-2; D remains unclear. This CDR3 comprises 12 residues. Trimming removed 4 bases from V and 7 bases from J, with 10 bases in between. Germline V gene lookup returns CDR1 SGHAT and CDR2 FQDESV (reference sequence). DNA for the CDR3: TGTGCCAGCAGCTACGGGGAGAGTGGCTACACCTTC. It codes for CASSYGESGYTF.